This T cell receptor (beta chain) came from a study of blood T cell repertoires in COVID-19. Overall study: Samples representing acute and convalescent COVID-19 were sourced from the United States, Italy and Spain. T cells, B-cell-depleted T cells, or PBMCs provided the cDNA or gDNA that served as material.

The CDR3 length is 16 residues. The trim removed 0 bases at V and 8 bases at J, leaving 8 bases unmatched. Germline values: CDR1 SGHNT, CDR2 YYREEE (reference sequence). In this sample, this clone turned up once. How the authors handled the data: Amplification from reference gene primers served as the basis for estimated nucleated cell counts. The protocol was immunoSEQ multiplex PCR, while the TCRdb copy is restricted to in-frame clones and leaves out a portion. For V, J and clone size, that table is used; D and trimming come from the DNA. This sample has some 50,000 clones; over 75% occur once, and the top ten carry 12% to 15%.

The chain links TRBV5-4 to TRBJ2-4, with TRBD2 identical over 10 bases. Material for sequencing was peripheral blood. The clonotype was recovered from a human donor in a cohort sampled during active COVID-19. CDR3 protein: CASSLEASGRGDIQYF. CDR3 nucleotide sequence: TGTGCCAGCAGCTTGGAGGCTAGCGGGAGAGGGGACATTCAGTACTTC.